This note documents a single T cell receptor (beta chain) sequence. This entry belongs to a study of blood T cell repertoires in COVID-19. Participants came from roughly 24 US areas, aged about 18 to 95 years. Cohort 3 donors were reported recovered after two negative PCRs, clearance, or symptom resolution. Here immunoSEQ multiplex PCR was the method, and the copy in TCRdb shows in-frame clones only, minus some. The sample yields around 280,000 clones, around 88% seen once. The specimen was PBMCs or T cells enriched from blood (not recorded which). This sequence was found in a woman aged 40 to 50 who had recovered from COVID-19.

The CDR3, as DNA: TGCGCCAGCAGCCAAGATGGGCTAGCGGGAGAATACGAGCAGTACTTC. Translation: CASSQDGLAGEYEQYF. V gene TRBV4-3 combines with J gene TRBJ2-7; TRBD2 aligns across 10 bases. From germline, CDR1 is LGHNA and CDR2 YSLEER. The CDR3 is 16 amino acids. V lost 0 bases to trimming and J lost 4 bases; unmatched junction nucleotides: 6.